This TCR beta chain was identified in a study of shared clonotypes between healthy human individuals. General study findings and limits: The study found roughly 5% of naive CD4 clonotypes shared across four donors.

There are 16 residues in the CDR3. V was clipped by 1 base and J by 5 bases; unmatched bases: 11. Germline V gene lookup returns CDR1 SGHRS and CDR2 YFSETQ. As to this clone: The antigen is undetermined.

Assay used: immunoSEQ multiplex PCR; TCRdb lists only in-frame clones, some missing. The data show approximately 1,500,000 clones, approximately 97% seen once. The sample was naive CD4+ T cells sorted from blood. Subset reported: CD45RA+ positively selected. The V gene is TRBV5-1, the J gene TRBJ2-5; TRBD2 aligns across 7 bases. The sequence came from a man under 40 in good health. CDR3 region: CASSLPDSGSIETQYF. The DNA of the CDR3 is TGCGCCAGCAGCTTGCCCGATAGCGGGTCTATCGAGACCCAGTACTTC.